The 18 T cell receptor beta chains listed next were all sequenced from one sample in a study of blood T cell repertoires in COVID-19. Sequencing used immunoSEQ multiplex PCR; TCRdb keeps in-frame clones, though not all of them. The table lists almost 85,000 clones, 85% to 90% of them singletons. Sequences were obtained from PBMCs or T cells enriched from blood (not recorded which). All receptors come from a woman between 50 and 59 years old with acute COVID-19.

The chain's CDR3 is CASSLVGLAGGYNEQFF. The DNA of the CDR3 is TGTGCCAGCAGCTTAGTAGGGCTAGCGGGAGGGTACAATGAGCAGTTCTTC. The chain is built from TRBV7-2 and TRBJ2-1; TRBD2 matches at 12 bases. The V and J ends lost 1 base and 4 bases, in that order; junction bases with no gene match: 5. The CDR3 totals 17 residues. Germline CDR1 reads SGHTA; CDR2 reads FQGNSA.

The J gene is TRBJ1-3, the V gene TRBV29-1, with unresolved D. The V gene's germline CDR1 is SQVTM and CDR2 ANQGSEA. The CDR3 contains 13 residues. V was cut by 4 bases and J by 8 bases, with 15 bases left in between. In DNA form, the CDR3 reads TGCAGCGTTGGTATCGACGGGAGAGACACCATATATTTT. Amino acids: CSVGIDGRDTIYF.

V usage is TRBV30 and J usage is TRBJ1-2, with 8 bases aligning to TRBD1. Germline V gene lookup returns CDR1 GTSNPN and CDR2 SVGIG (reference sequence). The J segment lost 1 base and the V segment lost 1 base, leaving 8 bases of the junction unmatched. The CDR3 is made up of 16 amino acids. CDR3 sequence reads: CAWSGILDRDNYGYTF. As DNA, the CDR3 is TGTGCCTGGAGTGGAATACTGGACAGGGATAACTATGGCTACACCTTC.

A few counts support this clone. CDR3 nucleotide sequence: TGTGCCAGCAGCTTAGCCGGGGGGACAGGCCCCGGCCCCAACTATGGCTACACCTTC. This sequence encodes CASSLAGGTGPGPNYGYTF. The chain has TRBV7-6 and TRBJ1-2; 8 nucleotides line up with TRBD1. The trim removed 0 bases at V and 2 bases at J, leaving 14 bases unmatched. Germline V gene lookup returns CDR1 SGHVS and CDR2 FNYEAQ. CDR3 size: 19 residues.

The CDR3 protein is CASNVWGSDGYTF. In DNA form, the CDR3 reads TGTGCCAGCAACGTGTGGGGTAGCGATGGCTACACCTTC. The chain combines TRBV7-9 with TRBJ1-2, with no clear D. The CDR3 has 13 amino acids. The V and J ends lost 7 bases and 6 bases respectively, with 15 bases between them. The germline V gene encodes CDR1 SEHNR and CDR2 FQNEAQ (reference sequence).

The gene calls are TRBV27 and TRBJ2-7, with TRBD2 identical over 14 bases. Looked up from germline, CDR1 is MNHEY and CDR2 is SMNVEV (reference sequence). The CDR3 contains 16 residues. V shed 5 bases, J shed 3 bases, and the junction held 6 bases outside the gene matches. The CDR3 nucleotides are TGTGCCAGCAGTATGGGACTAGCGGGAGTTAGCTACGAGCAGTACTTC. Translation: CASSMGLAGVSYEQYF.

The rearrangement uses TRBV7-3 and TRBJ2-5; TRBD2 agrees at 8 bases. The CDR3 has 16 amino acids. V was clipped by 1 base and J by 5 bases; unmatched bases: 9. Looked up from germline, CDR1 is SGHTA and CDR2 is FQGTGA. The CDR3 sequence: CASSLNPAGVGETQYF. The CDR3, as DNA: TGTGCCAGCAGCTTAAACCCAGCGGGAGTGGGGGAGACCCAGTACTTC.

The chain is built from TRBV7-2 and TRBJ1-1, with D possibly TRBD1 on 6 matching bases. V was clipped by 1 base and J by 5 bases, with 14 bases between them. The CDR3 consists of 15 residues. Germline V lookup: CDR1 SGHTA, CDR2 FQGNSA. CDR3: CASSLEAQRGTEAFF. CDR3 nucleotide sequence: TGTGCCAGCAGCTTAGAAGCCCAAAGGGGGACTGAAGCTTTCTTT.

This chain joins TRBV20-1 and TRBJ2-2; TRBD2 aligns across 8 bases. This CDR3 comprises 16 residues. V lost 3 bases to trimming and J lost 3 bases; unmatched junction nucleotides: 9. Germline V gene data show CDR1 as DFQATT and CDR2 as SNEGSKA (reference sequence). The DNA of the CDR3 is TGCAGTGCTAGTATTCCCGGGAGGGGTGACACCGGGGAGCTGTTTTTT. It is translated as CSASIPGRGDTGELFF.

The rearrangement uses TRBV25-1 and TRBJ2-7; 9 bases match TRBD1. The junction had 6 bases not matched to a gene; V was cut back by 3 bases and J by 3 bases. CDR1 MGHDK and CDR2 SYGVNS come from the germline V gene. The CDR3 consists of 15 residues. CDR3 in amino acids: CASSEGTGHIYEQYF. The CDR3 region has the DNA TGTGCCAGCAGTGAGGGGACAGGGCACATCTACGAGCAGTACTTC.

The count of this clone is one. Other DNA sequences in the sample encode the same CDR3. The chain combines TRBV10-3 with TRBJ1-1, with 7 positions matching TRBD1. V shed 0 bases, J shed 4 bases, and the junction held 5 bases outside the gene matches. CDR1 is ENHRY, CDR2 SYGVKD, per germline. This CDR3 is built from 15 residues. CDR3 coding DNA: TGTGCCATCAGTGAGTCGGGCCAGGGGGGCACTGAAGCTTTCTTT. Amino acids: CAISESGQGGTEAFF.

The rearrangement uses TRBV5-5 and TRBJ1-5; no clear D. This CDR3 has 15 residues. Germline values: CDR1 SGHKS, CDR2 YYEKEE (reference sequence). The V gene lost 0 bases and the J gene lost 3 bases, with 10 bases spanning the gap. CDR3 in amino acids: CASSLASGINQPQHF. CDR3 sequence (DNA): TGTGCCAGCAGCTTGGCGTCGGGGATCAATCAGCCCCAGCATTTT.

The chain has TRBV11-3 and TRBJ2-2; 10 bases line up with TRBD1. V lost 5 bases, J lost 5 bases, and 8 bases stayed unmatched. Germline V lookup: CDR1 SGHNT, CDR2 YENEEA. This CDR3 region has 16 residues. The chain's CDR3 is CASSAPGQGRTGELFF. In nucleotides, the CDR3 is TGTGCCAGCAGCGCACCGGGACAGGGGAGGACCGGGGAGCTGTTTTTT. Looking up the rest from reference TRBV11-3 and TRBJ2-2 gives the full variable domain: EAGVVQSPRYKIIEKKQPVAFWCNPISGHNTLYWYLQNLGQGPELLIRYENEEAVDDSQLPKDRFSAERLKGVDSTLKIQPAELGDSAVYLCASSAPGQGRTGELFFGEGSRLTVL.

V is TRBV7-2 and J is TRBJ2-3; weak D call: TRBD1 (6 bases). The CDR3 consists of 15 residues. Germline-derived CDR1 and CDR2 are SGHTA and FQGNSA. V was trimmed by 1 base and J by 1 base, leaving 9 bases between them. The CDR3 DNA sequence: TGTGCCAGCAGCTTAGGGGGGCAGGGCACAGATACGCAGTATTTT. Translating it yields CASSLGGQGTDTQYF.

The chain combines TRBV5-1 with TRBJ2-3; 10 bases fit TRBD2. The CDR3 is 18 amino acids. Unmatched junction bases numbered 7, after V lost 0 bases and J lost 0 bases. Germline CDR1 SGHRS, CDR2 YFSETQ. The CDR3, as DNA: TGCGCCAGCAGCTTGGAACTAGCGGGACCATTTAGCACAGATACGCAGTATTTT. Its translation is CASSLELAGPFSTDTQYF.

The CDR3 loop reads CSASGGGYEQYF. CDR3 in DNA: TGCAGTGCTAGTGGGGGGGGTTACGAGCAGTACTTC. The V gene is TRBV20-1, the J gene TRBJ2-7, with 7 bases identical to TRBD2. This CDR3 contains 12 residues. The germline V gene encodes CDR1 DFQATT and CDR2 SNEGSKA (reference sequence). J lost 4 bases, V lost 3 bases, and 3 bases had no gene match.

CDR3 amino acids: CASRGTGHSPLHF. For the CDR3, the DNA is TGTGCCAGCAGGGGGACAGGGCATTCACCCCTCCACTTT. The chain combines TRBV6-5 with TRBJ1-6, with 9 nucleotides matching TRBD1. With V trimmed by 6 bases and J by 8 bases, 2 bases remained unmatched. Germline-derived CDR1 and CDR2 are MNHEY and SVGAGI. This CDR3 spans 13 amino acids.

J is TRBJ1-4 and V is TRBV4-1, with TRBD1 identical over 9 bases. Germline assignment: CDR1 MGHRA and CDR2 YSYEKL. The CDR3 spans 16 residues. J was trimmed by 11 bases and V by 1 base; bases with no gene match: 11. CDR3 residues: CASSQGKGQGLEKLFF. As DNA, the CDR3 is TGCGCCAGCAGCCAAGGGAAGGGACAGGGATTGGAGAAACTGTTTTTT.